This T cell receptor (beta chain) originates from a study of shared clonotypes between healthy human individuals. Germline loops: CDR1 SGHNT, CDR2 YYREEE (reference sequence). The V and J ends lost 3 bases and 1 base, in that order; junction bases with no gene match: 6. The CDR3 runs to 17 residues. Using immunoSEQ multiplex PCR, the repertoire was profiled, and TCRdb retains in-frame clones only, with some absent. The table records more than 1,200,000 clones, about 98.5% of them present only once. The sequenced sample consisted of naive CD4+ T cells sorted from blood. The subset denotes: CD45RA+ positively selected. This receptor was obtained from a man under 40 in good health. The V gene is TRBV5-4, the J gene TRBJ2-7, with 14 bases identical to TRBD2. The CDR3 bases are TGTGCCAGCAGCTCTACCGGGACTAGCGGGAGTTCCTACGAGCAGTACTTC. It specifies CASSSTGTSGSSYEQYF. Full variable domain (outside the CDR3, taken from reference TRBV5-4 and TRBJ2-7): ETGVTQSPTHLIKTRGQQVTLRCSSQSGHNTVSWYQQALGQGPQFIFQYYREEENGRGNFPPRFSGLQFPNYSSELNVNALELDDSALYLCASSSTGTSGSSYEQYFGPGTRLTVT.